The 17 T cell receptor beta chains in this list originate from one sample, sequenced in a study of cytomegalovirus exposure and HLA in healthy donors. PCR involved 60 Vbeta and 13 Jbeta primers. TCRdb's copy holds only in-frame clones and misses some; the assay was immunoSEQ multiplex PCR. The sample contains around 130,000 clones, 77% of which appear only once. The sample comprised PBMCs. These receptors were taken from a man between 18 and 29 years old in good health and CMV-seropositive.

V and J are TRBV13 and TRBJ1-1; 7 nucleotides agree with TRBD1. V lost 4 bases to trimming and J lost 6 bases; unmatched junction nucleotides: 14. The CDR3 totals 16 residues. Per the germline V gene, CDR1 is PRHDT and CDR2 is FYEKMQ (reference sequence). CDR3 coding DNA: TGTGCCAGCAGCTATTGGGACAGCCTTTTCTCGGCTGAAGCTTTCTTT. Encoded protein: CASSYWDSLFSAEAFF.

The chain has TRBV9 and TRBJ1-1; D possibly corresponds to TRBD1 (5 bases). The V and J ends lost 7 bases and 0 bases respectively, with 16 bases between them. CDR1 and CDR2 (germline): SGDLS, YYNGEE. The CDR3 runs to 15 residues. The CDR3 DNA reads TGTGCCAGCGTGCGGGACGCGTACATGAACACTGAAGCTTTCTTT. Amino acid sequence: CASVRDAYMNTEAFF.

This chain joins TRBV5-1 and TRBJ1-2, with TRBD1 identical over 8 bases. Germline assignment: CDR1 SGHRS and CDR2 YFSETQ. V shed 0 bases and J 6 bases; nucleotides not matched to a gene: 7. This CDR3 comprises 15 residues. CDR3 amino acids: CASSLALAGGHGYTF. For the CDR3, the DNA is TGCGCCAGCAGCTTGGCCTTGGCAGGGGGCCATGGCTACACCTTC.

This clone was found a few times. The chain couples TRBV4-1 to TRBJ2-5; tentative D call: TRBD2 (6 bases). The DNA end is more similar to TRBJ2-7, so the J call may be wrong. CDR3 length: 15 residues. CDR1 and CDR2 from the germline V gene are MGHRA and YSYEKL. The CDR3: CASSQKSGVSYEQYF. CDR3 coding DNA: TGCGCCAGCAGCCAAAAATCGGGAGTCTCCTACGAGCAGTACTTC.

The J gene is TRBJ2-5, the V gene TRBV13; 8 positions agree with TRBD1. The CDR3 covers 15 residues. The germline V gene encodes CDR1 PRHDT and CDR2 FYEKMQ (reference sequence). The trim removed 0 bases at V and 5 bases at J, leaving 5 bases unmatched. CDR3 in DNA: TGTGCCAGCAGCTTAGGCGACAGGGGACCGGAGACCCAGTACTTC. It translates to CASSLGDRGPETQYF.

The chain employs TRBV5-1 and TRBJ1-6; D gene ambiguous. The CDR3 totals 15 residues. The germline V and J ends were trimmed by 4 bases and 5 bases, with 13 bases remaining between them. CDR1 and CDR2 from the germline V gene are SGHRS and YFSETQ. The CDR3 nucleotides read TGCGCCAGCAGCCCTGGAGGATACCATAATTCACCCCTCCACTTT. Translated, it gives CASSPGGYHNSPLHF.

The V gene is TRBV5-1, the J gene TRBJ2-2; D is undetermined. This CDR3 is built from 14 residues. The germline CDR1 and CDR2 sequences are SGHRS and YFSETQ. Deletions cut 0 bases from V and 3 bases from J, with 6 bases between. The CDR3 loop is CASSLESYTGELFF. DNA for the CDR3: TGCGCCAGCAGCTTGGAATCCTACACCGGGGAGCTGTTTTTT.

The rearrangement joins TRBV5-1 to TRBJ2-7; D may be TRBD1 (6 bases). This CDR3 spans 16 amino acids. V was clipped by 2 bases and J by 4 bases, with 19 bases between them. CDR1 and CDR2 from the germline V gene are SGHRS and YFSETQ. DNA for the CDR3: TGCGCCAGCAGCTTAAACGGGGCCAGGGGTAGGTACGAGCAGTACTTC. Translating gives CASSLNGARGRYEQYF.

This clone was picked up a small number of times. CDR3 bases: TGTGCCAGCAGTTTTAGGTTGGGAGTAGATACGCAGTATTTT. This gives the protein CASSFRLGVDTQYF. The chain employs TRBV28 and TRBJ2-3; perhaps TRBD2 as D (5 bases). Germline V gene lookup returns CDR1 MDHEN and CDR2 SYDVKM. This CDR3 has 14 amino acids. V was shortened by 3 bases and J by 5 bases, with 12 bases between the two germline ends.

This clone was counted between two and nine times. The chain links TRBV5-4 to TRBJ2-2, with TRBD1 identical over 8 bases. CDR3 length equals 17 residues. Germline values: CDR1 SGHNT, CDR2 YYREEE (reference sequence). The V gene end was trimmed by 6 bases and the J gene end by 2 bases; junction bases not matched to a gene: 12. The CDR3 coding sequence is TGTGCCAGCATGGGAGCCCCGGACAGGGCAAACACCGGGGAGCTGTTTTTT. Translating it yields CASMGAPDRANTGELFF.

This sequence joins TRBV29-1 and TRBJ2-2; 9 bases match TRBD2. CDR3 length: 14 amino acids. The germline gives CDR1 SQVTM, CDR2 ANQGSEA. V gave up 6 bases and J gave up 7 bases; unmatched junction bases: 9. CDR3 protein: CSVTGTSFDGELFF. CDR3 coding DNA: TGCAGCGTGACAGGGACTAGCTTTGACGGGGAGCTGTTTTTT.

As for this clone: Without the conserved terminal phenylalanine or tryptophan, this CDR3 likely stems from a read error. This chain joins TRBV5-8 and TRBJ1-2; 8 bases line up with TRBD1. Per germline, CDR1 SGHTS and CDR2 YDEGEE. The CDR3 runs to 15 residues. After removal of 5 bases from V and 3 bases from J, the junction contained 9 bases not matched to a gene. The CDR3 region is CASSHRTGMYYGYTL. The CDR3, as DNA: TGTGCCAGCAGTCATCGGACAGGGATGTACTATGGCTACACCCTC.

V usage is TRBV13 and J usage is TRBJ2-3; 9 nucleotides line up with TRBD1. Trimming at V came to 3 bases and at J to 5 bases, leaving 9 bases not matched to a gene. CDR3 size: 16 residues. Germline V CDR1 and CDR2: PRHDT, FYEKMQ (reference sequence). In DNA, the CDR3 is TGTGCCAGCAGCTTCAGCGGACAGGGGCTTAGAGATACGCAGTATTTT. This gives the protein CASSFSGQGLRDTQYF.

The chain has TRBV7-9 and TRBJ1-6; D not certain. Germline lookup yields CDR1 SEHNR and CDR2 FQNEAQ (reference sequence). The CDR3 is 14 amino acids. V was pared by 3 bases and J by 9 bases, with 12 bases between. DNA for the CDR3: TGTGCCAGCAGCTTCCCGGGGAGAGGTTCACCCCTCCACTTT. Protein sequence: CASSFPGRGSPLHF. Full variable domain (missing parts from reference TRBV7-9 and TRBJ1-6): DTGVSQNPRHKITKRGQNVTFRCDPISEHNRLYWYRQTLGQGPEFLTYFQNEAQLEKSRLLSDRFSAERPKGSFSTLEIQRTEQGDSAMYLCASSFPGRGSPLHFGNGTRLTVT.

The rearrangement links TRBV30 to TRBJ1-2, with D perhaps TRBD1 (5 bases). The V gene lost 5 bases and the J gene lost 1 base, with 11 bases spanning the gap. In germline, CDR1 is GTSNPN, CDR2 SVGIG (reference sequence). The CDR3 covers 13 residues. CDR3 coding DNA: TGTGCCTGGGCCCCCCAGGGTAACTATGGCTACACCTTC. This translates into CAWAPQGNYGYTF.

The rearrangement uses TRBV29-1 and TRBJ1-1; D is possibly TRBD1 (5 bases). V lost 7 bases and J lost 10, with 16 bases in between. CDR1 SQVTM and CDR2 ANQGSEA come from the germline V gene. The CDR3 runs 11 residues. CDR3 sequence (DNA): TGCAGCGCGAACACCGCAGGGTTAGCTTTCTTT. Protein product: CSANTAGLAFF.

This chain connects TRBV18 to TRBJ1-1, with 9 bases matching TRBD1. The junction had 5 bases not matched to a gene; V was cut back by 6 bases and J by 0 bases. The CDR3 loop spans 15 amino acids. Germline V gives CDR1 KGHSH, CDR2 LQKENI. The chain's CDR3 is CASSQTGGLNTEAFF. The CDR3 region has the DNA TGTGCCAGCTCCCAGACAGGGGGGCTGAACACTGAAGCTTTCTTT.